The present entry profiles one T cell receptor beta chain with its context. Its antigen is not known. The record originates from a study of PD-1 blockade in classical Hodgkin lymphoma. Overall study findings and caveats: Why the repertoires differ is still unclear, perhaps disease activity or prior therapy.

Here immunoSEQ multiplex PCR was the method, and the copy in TCRdb shows in-frame clones only, minus some. The repertoire consists of under 20,000 clones, with over 60% occurring once and the leading ten covering roughly two fifths. The length of the CDR3 is 14 residues. Per the germline V gene, CDR1 is MGHRA and CDR2 is YSYEKL. V was cut by 1 base and J by 2 bases, with 8 bases left in between. Time point meaning: cycle 4 day 1 (C4D1), after around six weeks of nivolumab. Autologous stem cell transplantation was followed by relapse in every patient, and brentuximab vedotin exposure varied. This TCR derives from a human donor with classical Hodgkin lymphoma. J is TRBJ1-2 and V is TRBV4-1, with unresolved D. Sample: peripheral blood mononuclear cells (PBMCs), taken before the fourth cycle of nivolumab. The DNA of the CDR3 is TGCGCCAGCAGCCAAGGGGTAGGGAACTATGGCTACACCTTC. Protein sequence: CASSQGVGNYGYTF.